This TCR beta chain was recorded in a study of shared clonotypes between healthy human individuals. Germline V gives CDR1 MNHNS, CDR2 SASEGT. Deletions cut 4 bases from V and 10 bases from J, with 11 bases between. The CDR3 is made up of 12 amino acids. Template for every sorted-subset replicate PCR totaled approximately 0.2 ug DNA, around 33,000 T cell genomes. Clones were read by immunoSEQ multiplex PCR, and TCRdb kept only the in-frame ones, dropping some. Among about 990,000 clones listed, around 82% were seen once. The sequencing input was memory CD4+ T cells from PBMCs. The subset: CD45RA-negative fraction. The J gene is TRBJ2-1, the V gene TRBV6-1, with D possibly matching TRBD1 (5 bases). The sequence was obtained from a man between 18 and 35 years old in good health. Some clones in this sample may be carry-over from other donors' samples. The CDR3 nucleotides read TGTGCCAGCAGTGCTTACAGGTACGAGCAGTTCTTC. It is translated as CASSAYRYEQFF.